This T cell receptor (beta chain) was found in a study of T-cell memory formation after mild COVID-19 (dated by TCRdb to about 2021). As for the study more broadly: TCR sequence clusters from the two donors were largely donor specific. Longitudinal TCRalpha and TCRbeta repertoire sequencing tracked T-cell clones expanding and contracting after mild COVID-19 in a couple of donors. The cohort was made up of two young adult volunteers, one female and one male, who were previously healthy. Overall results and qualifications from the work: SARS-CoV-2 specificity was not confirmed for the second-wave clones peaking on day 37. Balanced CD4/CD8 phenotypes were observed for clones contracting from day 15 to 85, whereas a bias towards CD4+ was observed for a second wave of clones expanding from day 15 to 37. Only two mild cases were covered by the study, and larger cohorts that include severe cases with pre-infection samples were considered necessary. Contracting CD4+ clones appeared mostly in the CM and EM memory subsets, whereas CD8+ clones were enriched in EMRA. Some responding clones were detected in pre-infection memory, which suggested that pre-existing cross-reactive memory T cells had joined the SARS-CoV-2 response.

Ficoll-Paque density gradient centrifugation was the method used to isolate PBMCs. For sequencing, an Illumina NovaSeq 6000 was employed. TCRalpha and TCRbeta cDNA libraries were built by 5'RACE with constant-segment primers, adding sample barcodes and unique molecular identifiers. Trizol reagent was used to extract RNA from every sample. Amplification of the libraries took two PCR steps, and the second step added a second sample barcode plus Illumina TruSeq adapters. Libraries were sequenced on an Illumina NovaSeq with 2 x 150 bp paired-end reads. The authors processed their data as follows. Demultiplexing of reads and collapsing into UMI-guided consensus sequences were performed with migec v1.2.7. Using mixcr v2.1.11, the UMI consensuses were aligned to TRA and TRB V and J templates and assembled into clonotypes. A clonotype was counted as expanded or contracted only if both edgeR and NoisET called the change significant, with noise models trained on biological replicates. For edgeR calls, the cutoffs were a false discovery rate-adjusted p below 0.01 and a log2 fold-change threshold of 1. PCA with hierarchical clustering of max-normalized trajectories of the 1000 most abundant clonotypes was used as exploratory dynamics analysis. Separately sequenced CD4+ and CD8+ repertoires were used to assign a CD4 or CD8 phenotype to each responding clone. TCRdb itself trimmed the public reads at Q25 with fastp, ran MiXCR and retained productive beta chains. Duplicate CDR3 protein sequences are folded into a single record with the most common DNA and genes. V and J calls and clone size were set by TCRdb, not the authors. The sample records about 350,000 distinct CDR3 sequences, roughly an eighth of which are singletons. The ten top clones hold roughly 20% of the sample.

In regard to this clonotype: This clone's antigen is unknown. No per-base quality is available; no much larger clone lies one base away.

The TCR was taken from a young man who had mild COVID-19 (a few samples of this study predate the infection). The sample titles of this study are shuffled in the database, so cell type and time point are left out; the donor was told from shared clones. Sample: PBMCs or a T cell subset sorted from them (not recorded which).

In nucleotide form, the sequence is TGTGCCATCGGGACTAGCGGGGAAACCGGGGAGCTGTTTTTT. It specifies CAIGTSGETGELFF. Recombination joined TRBV14 with TRBJ2-2; 13 middle bases align to TRBD2. The germline V gene encodes CDR1 SGHDN and CDR2 FVKESK. Ends trimmed: V by 10 bases, J by 5 bases; bases unmatched to a gene: 4. The CDR3 runs 14 amino acids, cysteine and phenylalanine included. Only the CDR3 part of the read is kept: 42 bases, read in frame from the first base.